This T cell receptor (beta chain) emerged from a study of control samples from healthy donors and cancer patients (dated by TCRdb to 2020 to 2021). The library was made by the immunoSEQ multiplex PCR assay. Not all clones reach the TCRdb copy of this immuneACCESS table, which keeps in-frame sequences only. Checked studies attribute under half of the gap to unresolved V genes and leave the rest unexplained. This sample comprises some 78,000 clones, 85% to 90% of them detected only once. 6% to 9.5% of the sample is held by the ten biggest clonotypes. CDR1 and CDR2 were assigned from the germline V gene as LGHNA and YSLEER. The CDR3 holds 14 amino acids from the cysteine to the phenylalanine. The entry retains the CDR3 DNA only, 42 bases that are in frame from base 1. The V and J ends are trimmed by 0 bases and 5 bases, leaving 10 bases between them. As regards this clone: Its antigen specificity is not known. No qualities accompany the bases; no much larger clone lies one base away.

The chain was built from TRBV4-3 and TRBJ2-5, with no reliable assignment of the D segment. This sequence was found in a woman aged 60 to 75 in good health. Sample: blood. CDR3 reads: CASSQDLTRETQYF. The DNA is as follows: TGCGCCAGCAGCCAAGACTTAACGAGGGAGACCCAGTACTTC.